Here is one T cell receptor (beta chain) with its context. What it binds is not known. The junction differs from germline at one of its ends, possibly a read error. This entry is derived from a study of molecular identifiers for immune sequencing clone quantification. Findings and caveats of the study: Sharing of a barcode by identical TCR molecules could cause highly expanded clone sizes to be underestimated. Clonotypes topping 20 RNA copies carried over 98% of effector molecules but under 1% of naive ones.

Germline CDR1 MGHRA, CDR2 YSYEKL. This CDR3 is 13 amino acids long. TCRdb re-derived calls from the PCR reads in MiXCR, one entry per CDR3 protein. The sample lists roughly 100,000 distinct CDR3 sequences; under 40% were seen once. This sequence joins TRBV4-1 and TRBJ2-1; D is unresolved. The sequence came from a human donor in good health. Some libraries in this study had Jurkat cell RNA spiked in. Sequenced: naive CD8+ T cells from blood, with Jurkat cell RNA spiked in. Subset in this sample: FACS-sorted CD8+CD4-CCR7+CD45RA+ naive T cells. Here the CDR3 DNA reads TGCGCCAGCAGCCCAGTCCCGGTCCATGAGCAGATCTTC. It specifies CASSPVPVHEQIF.